The source of this T cell receptor (beta chain) is a study of T cells in Graves' hyperthyroidism and ophthalmopathy. Study-wide points: Before onset, ophthalmopathy was predicted by the model a median 6.5 months earlier.

It was RNA transcripts that yielded the amplified TCR beta CDR3 regions. First-round RT-PCR targeting the TCR CDR3 was performed with the HTBI primer set. A single record per CDR3 protein comes from TCRdb applying MiXCR to the multiplex PCR reads. The sample has some 690,000 distinct CDR3 sequences; 15% to 20% are singletons. In regard to this clonotype: Antigen: not known.

This TCR was sampled from a man between 45 and 60 years old with Graves' hyperthyroidism. The specimen sequenced was blood.

CDR3 loop: CAIRDGLRADGYTF. CDR3 DNA sequence: TGTGCCATCCGCGATGGGTTAAGGGCAGACGGCTACACCTTC. The V call is TRBV10-3, the J call TRBJ1-2; D is unresolved. The CDR3 covers 14 residues. V dropped 8 bases and J dropped 8 bases, with 21 bases sitting between them. Germline lookup yields CDR1 ENHRY and CDR2 SYGVKD.